These T cell receptor beta chains were read from a single sample in a study of T cell changes during pregnancy in multiple sclerosis. Some clones are missing from TCRdb's copy, which holds only in-frame ones; the method was immunoSEQ multiplex PCR. The repertoire holds approximately 52,000 clones, with roughly 85% as singletons. The sample in question was CD4+ T cells from peripheral blood mononuclear cells, obtained in the second trimester of pregnancy. These receptors came from a female donor with multiple sclerosis, enrolled in a pregnancy study. Each CDR3 is given without its conserved first and last residue.

J	V	CDR3
TRBJ1-3	TRBV5-6	ASSLVAGSGNTIY
TRBJ2-1	TRBV28	ASADLAGGYNEQF
TRBJ1-2	TRBV11-2	ASSIRGGNYGYT
TRBJ2-2	TRBV7-3	ASSPRLAGDTGELF
TRBJ2-1	TRBV6-7	ASSNLSGTSGYYSYNEQF
TRBJ2-7	TRBV21-1	ASSKLGDSLSSYEQY
TRBJ1-2	TRBV18	ASSTMARGQYGYT
TRBJ1-4	TRBV29-1	SVATATNEKLF
TRBJ2-1	TRBV7-3	ASRSPLRTSQRQAYNEQF
TRBJ2-3	TRBV2	ASNILAGVTDTQY
TRBJ2-1	TRBV29-1	SVRDRTGAYNEQF
TRBJ1-2	TRBV5-4	ASSYDMDRGYT
TRBJ2-2	TRBV7-2	ASSHTAGLAGNTGELF
TRBJ1-1	TRBV30	AWNRERDTEAF
TRBJ2-1	TRBV30	AWRRLAGARLNEQF
TRBJ1-5	TRBV7-2	ASSLQGAGNQPQH
TRBJ2-7	TRBV9	ASSVVAGGPYEQY
TRBJ1-1	TRBV19	ASSTPSGTGGTEAF
TRBJ2-5	TRBV28	ASSANKGVETQY
TRBJ2-3	TRBV19	ASSAGLAYTDTQY
TRBJ2-5	TRBV6-6	ASRDREETQY
TRBJ2-5	TRBV5-1	ASYQTGANQETQY
TRBJ1-5	TRBV5-8	ASSLGLQYNQPQH
TRBJ2-7	TRBV5-1	ASSLAYGAYEQY
TRBJ1-5	TRBV6-4	ASSEESNQPQH
TRBJ2-2	TRBV7-6	ASSQQGPNTGELF
TRBJ2-5	TRBV9	ASSVRGGNHETQY
TRBJ1-2	TRBV7-8	ASSADRDLYGYT
TRBJ1-1	TRBV6-1	AIRGGEGTEAF
TRBJ1-1	TRBV6-1	ASRGQGYTEAF
TRBJ2-3	TRBV7-2	ASSYGWGRGTDTQY
TRBJ1-4	TRBV6-1	ASSVQGTNEKLF
TRBJ1-2	TRBV19	ASSTSSRDKYGYT
TRBJ2-3	TRBV5-6	ASSRPSVGTDTQY
TRBJ2-7	TRBV6-5	ASRAVSYEQY
TRBJ2-3	TRBV6-5	ATFGGDTQY
TRBJ2-3	TRBV5-1	ASSPDRATDTQY
TRBJ2-3	TRBV5-4	ASSLGGGRSTDTQY
TRBJ2-2	TRBV9	ASSVSPNSNTGELF
TRBJ1-1	TRBV18	ASSPRRGTEAF
TRBJ2-1	TRBV28	ASSPTGLAGVGEQF
TRBJ1-1	TRBV9	ASSVAPGLNTEAF
TRBJ2-5	TRBV2	ASAGGDQETQY
TRBJ2-7	TRBV7-2	ASSPTRGRTYEQY
TRBJ2-1	TRBV5-1	ASSSGLGSSYNEQF